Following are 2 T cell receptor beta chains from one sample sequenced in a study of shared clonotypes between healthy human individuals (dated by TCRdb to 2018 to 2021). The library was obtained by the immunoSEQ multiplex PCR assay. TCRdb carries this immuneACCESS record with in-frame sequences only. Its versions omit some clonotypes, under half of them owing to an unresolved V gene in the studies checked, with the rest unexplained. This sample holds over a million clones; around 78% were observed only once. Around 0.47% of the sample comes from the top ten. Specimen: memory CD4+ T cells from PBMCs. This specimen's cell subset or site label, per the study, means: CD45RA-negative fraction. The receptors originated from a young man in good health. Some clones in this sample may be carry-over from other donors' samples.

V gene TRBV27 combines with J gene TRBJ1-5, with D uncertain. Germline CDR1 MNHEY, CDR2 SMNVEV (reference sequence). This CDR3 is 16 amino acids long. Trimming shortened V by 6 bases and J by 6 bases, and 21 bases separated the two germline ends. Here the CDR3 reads CASSDGSAGFPQPQHF. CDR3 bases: TGTGCCAGCAGCGACGGAAGTGCAGGATTCCCTCAGCCCCAGCATTTT.

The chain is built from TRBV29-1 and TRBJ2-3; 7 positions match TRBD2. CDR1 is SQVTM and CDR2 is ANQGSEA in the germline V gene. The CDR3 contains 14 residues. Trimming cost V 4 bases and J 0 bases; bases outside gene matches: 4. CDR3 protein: CSVAVSGSTDTQYF. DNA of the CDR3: TGCAGCGTTGCGGTTAGCGGGAGCACAGATACGCAGTATTTT.